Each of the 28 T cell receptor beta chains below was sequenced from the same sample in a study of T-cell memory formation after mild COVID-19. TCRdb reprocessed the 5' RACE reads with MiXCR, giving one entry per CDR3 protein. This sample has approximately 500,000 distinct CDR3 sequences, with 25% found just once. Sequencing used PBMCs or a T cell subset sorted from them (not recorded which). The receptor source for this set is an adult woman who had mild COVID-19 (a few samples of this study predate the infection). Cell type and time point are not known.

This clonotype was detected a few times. The DNA of the CDR3 is TGTGCCAGCAGTTACAGGGGAGGGGTCATGAACACTGAAGCTTTCTTT. It specifies CASSYRGGVMNTEAFF. This chain uses TRBV6-5 with TRBJ1-1; maybe TRBD1 (5 bases). The CDR3 sequence is 16 residues long. V was clipped by 2 bases and J by 0 bases, with 13 bases between them. In germline, CDR1 is MNHEY, CDR2 SVGAGI.

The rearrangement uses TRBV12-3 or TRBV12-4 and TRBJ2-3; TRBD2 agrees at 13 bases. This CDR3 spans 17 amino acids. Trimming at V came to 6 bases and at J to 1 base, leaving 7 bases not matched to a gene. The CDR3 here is CASSFRGTSGGTDTQYF. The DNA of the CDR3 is TGTGCCAGCAGCTTTAGGGGGACTAGCGGGGGCACAGATACGCAGTATTTT.

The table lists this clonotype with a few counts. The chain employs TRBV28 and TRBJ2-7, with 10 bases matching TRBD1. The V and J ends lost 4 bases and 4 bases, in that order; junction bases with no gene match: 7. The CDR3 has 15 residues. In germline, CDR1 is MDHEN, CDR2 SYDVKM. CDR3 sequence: CASSSYRDRGYEQYF. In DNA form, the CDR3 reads TGTGCCAGCAGTTCTTACCGGGACAGGGGTTACGAGCAGTACTTC. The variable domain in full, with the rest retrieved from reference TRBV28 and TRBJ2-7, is DVKVTQSSRYLVKRTGEKVFLECVQDMDHENMFWYRQDPGLGLRLIYFSYDVKMKEKGDIPEGYSVSREKKERFSLILESASTNQTSMYLCASSSYRDRGYEQYFGPGTRLTVT.

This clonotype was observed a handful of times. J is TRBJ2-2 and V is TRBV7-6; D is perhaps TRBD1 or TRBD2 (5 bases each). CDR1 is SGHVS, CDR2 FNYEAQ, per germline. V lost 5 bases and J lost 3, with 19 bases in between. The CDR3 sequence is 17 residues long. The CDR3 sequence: CASSDGGTTEYTGELFF. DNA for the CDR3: TGTGCCAGCAGCGACGGAGGTACGACAGAATACACCGGGGAGCTGTTTTTT.

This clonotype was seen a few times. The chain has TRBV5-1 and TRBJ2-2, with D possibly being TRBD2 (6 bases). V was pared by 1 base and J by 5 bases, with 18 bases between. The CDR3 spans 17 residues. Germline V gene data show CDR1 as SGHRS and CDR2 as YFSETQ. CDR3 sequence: CASSLQAAGHGTGELFF. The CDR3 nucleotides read TGCGCCAGCAGCTTGCAAGCAGCGGGCCATGGTACCGGGGAGCTGTTTTTT.

CDR3 loop: CASSFLGDTEAFF. Written as DNA, the CDR3 is TGTGCCAGCAGCTTTTTAGGGGACACTGAAGCTTTCTTT. This sequence joins TRBV7-9 and TRBJ1-1; tentative D call: TRBD1 (5 bases). Germline assignment: CDR1 SEHNR and CDR2 FQNEAQ (reference sequence). This CDR3 comprises 13 residues. With 3 bases removed from V and 3 bases from J, the gap between germline ends came to 8 bases.

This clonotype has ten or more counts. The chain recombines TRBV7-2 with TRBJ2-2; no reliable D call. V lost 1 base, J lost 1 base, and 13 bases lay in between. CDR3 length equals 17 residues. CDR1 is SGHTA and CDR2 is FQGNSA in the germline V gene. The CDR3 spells CASSLVYGGVNTGELFF. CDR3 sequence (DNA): TGTGCCAGCAGCTTAGTCTACGGCGGAGTGAACACCGGGGAGCTGTTTTTT.

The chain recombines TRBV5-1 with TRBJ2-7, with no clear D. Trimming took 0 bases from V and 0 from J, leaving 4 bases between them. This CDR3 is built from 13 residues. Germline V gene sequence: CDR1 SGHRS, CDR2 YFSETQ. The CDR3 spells CASSLEISYEQYF. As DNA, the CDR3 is TGCGCCAGCAGCTTGGAAATCTCCTACGAGCAGTACTTC.

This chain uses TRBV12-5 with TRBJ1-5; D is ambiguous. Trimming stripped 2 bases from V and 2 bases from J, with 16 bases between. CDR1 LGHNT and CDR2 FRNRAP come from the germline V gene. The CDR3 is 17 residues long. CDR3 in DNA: TGTGCTAGTGGTTTGTCATTTTCGGAGGGCGGCAATCAGCCCCAGCATTTT. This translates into CASGLSFSEGGNQPQHF.

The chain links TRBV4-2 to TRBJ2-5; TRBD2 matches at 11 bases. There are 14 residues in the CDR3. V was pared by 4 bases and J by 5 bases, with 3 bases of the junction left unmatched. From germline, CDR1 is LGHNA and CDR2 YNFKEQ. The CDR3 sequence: CASSPRTSGETQYF. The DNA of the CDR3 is TGTGCCAGCAGCCCTAGGACTAGCGGGGAGACCCAGTACTTC.

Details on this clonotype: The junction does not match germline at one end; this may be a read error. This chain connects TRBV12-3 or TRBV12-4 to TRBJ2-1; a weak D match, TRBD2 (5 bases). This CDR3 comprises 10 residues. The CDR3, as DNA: TGTGCCAGCAGTTCCTCGAGGGCAGTCTTC. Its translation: CASSSSRAVF.

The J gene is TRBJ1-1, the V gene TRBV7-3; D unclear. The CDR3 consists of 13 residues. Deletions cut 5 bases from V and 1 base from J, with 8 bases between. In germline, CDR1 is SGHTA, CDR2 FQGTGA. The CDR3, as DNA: TGTGCCAGCAGCCCCGACGGGAACACTGAAGCTTTCTTT. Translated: CASSPDGNTEAFF.

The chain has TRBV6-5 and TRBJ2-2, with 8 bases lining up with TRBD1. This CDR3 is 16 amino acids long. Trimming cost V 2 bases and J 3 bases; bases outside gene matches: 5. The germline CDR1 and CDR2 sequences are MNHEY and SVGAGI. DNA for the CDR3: TGTGCCAGCAGTTACGGCTCAGGGGGCCACACCGGGGAGCTGTTTTTT. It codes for CASSYGSGGHTGELFF.

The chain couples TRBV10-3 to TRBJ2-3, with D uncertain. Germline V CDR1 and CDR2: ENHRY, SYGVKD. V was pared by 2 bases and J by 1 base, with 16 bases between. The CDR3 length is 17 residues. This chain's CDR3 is CAISEARHRSGTDTQYF. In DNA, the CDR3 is TGTGCCATCAGTGAGGCCCGGCATAGGTCTGGCACAGATACGCAGTATTTT.

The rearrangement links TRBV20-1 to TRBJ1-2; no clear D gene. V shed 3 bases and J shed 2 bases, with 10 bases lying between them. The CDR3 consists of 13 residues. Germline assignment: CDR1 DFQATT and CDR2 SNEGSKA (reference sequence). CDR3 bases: TGCAGTGCTAGCGAGGGTTCCAACTATGGCTACACCTTC. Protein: CSASEGSNYGYTF.

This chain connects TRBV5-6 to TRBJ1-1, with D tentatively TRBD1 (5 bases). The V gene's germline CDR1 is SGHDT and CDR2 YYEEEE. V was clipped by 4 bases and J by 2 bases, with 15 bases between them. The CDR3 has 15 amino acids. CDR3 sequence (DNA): TGTGCCAGCAGCCTTTATCAGGGAACAAACACTGAAGCTTTCTTT. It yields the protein CASSLYQGTNTEAFF.

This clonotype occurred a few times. The CDR3 region has the DNA TGTGCCAGCAGCCAAGGGGTTTCTGAAGCTTTCTTT. It specifies CASSQGVSEAFF. This chain connects TRBV3-1 to TRBJ1-1; D is ambiguous. The length of the CDR3 is 12 residues. V lost 1 base, J lost 6 bases, and 6 bases lay in between. The germline gives CDR1 LGHDT, CDR2 YNNKEL (reference sequence). Full variable domain (missing parts from reference TRBV3-1 and TRBJ1-1): DTAVSQTPKYLVTQMGNDKSIKCEQNLGHDTMYWYKQDSKKFLKIMFSYNNKELIINETVPNRFSPKSPDKAHLNLHINSLELGDSAVYFCASSQGVSEAFFGQGTRLTVV.

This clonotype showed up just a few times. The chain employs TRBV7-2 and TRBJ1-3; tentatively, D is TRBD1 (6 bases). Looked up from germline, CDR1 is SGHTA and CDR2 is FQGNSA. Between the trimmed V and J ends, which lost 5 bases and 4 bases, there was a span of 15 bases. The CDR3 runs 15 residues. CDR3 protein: CASSRGWGHGNTIYF. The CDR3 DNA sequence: TGTGCCAGCAGCCGAGGTTGGGGGCACGGAAACACCATATATTTT.

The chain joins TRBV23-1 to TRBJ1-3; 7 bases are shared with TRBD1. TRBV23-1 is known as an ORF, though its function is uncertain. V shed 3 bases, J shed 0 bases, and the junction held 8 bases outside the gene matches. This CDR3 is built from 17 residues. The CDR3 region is CASSHLWTGSSGNTIYF. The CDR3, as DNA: TGCGCCAGCAGTCACCTTTGGACAGGCTCCTCTGGAAACACCATATATTTT.

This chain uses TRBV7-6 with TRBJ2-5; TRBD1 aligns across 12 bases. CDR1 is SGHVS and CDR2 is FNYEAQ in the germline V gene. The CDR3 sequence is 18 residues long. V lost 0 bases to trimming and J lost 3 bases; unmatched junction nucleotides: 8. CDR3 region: CASSLAPLGTGGEETQYF. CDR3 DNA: TGTGCCAGCAGCTTAGCCCCTCTAGGGACAGGGGGCGAAGAGACCCAGTACTTC.

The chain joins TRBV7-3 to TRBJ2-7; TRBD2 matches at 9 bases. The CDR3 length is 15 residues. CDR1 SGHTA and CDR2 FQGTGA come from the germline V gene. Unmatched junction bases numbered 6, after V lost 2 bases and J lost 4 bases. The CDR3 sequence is CASSLLAGAQYEQYF. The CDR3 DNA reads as TGTGCCAGCAGCTTATTAGCGGGGGCGCAATACGAGCAGTACTTC.

The CDR3 region is CASSFSVPHRQDTQYF. The CDR3, as DNA: TGTGCCAGCAGTTTTTCAGTTCCCCACCGTCAAGATACGCAGTATTTT. V and J are TRBV28 and TRBJ2-3; D gene ambiguous. CDR3 size: 16 residues. V was pared by 3 bases and J by 5 bases, with 18 bases between. The germline gives CDR1 MDHEN, CDR2 SYDVKM.

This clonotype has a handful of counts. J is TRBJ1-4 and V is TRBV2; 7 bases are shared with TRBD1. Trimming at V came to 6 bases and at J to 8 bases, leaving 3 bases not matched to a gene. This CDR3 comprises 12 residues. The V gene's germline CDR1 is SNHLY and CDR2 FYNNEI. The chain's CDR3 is CASSGTEEKLFF. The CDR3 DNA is TGTGCCAGCAGCGGGACAGAAGAAAAACTGTTTTTT.

The CDR3 DNA sequence: TGTGCCAGCAGCCTGACAGTCAACGAGCAGTACTTC. The encoded protein is CASSLTVNEQYF. The genes are TRBV5-6 and TRBJ2-7, with D possibly matching TRBD1 (5 bases). The V end lost 4 bases, the J end lost 5 bases, and 10 bases lay between the germline ends. CDR1 is SGHDT, CDR2 YYEEEE, per germline. This CDR3 comprises 12 residues.

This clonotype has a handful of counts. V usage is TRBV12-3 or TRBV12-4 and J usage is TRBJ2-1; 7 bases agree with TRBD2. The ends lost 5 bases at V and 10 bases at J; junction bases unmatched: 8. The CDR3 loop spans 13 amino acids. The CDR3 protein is CASSLKRGGEQFF. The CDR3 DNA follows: TGTGCCAGCAGTCTTAAGCGGGGCGGGGAGCAGTTCTTC.

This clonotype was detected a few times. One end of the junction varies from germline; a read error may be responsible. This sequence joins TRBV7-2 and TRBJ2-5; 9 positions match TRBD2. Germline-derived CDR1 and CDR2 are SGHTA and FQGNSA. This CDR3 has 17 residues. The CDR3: CATSRRLPSGVQETQYF. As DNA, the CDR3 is TGTGCCACCAGCCGTAGGTTGCCTAGCGGGGTGCAGGAGACCCAGTACTTC.

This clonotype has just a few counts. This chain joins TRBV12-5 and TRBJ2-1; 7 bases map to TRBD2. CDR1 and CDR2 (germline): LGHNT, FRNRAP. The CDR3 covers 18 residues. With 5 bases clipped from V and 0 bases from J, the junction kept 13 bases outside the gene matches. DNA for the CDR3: TGTGCTAGTGGTCGATCCCTATCAGCGGGGAGCTCCTACAATGAGCAGTTCTTC. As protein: CASGRSLSAGSSYNEQFF. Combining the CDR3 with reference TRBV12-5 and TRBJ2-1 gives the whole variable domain DARVTQTPRHKVTEMGQEVTMRCQPILGHNTVFWYRQTMMQGLELLAYFRNRAPLDDSGMPKDRFSAEMPDATLATLKIQPSEPRDSAVYFCASGRSLSAGSSYNEQFFGPGTRLTVL.

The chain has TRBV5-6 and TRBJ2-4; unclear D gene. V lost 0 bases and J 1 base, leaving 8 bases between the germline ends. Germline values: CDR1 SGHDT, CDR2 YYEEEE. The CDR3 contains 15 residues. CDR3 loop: CASSLVEKAKNIQYF. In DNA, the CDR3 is TGTGCCAGCAGCTTGGTGGAAAAGGCCAAAAACATTCAGTACTTC. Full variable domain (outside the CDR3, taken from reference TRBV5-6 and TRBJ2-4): DAGVTQSPTHLIKTRGQQVTLRCSPKSGHDTVSWYQQALGQGPQFIFQYYEEEERQRGNFPDRFSGHQFPNYSSELNVNALLLGDSALYLCASSLVEKAKNIQYFGAGTRLSVL.